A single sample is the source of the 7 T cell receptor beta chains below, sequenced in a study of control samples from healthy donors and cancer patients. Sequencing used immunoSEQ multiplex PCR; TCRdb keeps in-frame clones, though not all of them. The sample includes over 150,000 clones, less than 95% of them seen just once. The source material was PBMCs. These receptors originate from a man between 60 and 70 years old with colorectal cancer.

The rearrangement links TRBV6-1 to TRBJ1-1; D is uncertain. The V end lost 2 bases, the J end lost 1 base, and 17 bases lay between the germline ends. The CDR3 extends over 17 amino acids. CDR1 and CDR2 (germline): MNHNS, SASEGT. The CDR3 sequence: CASSEPTIIGRNTEAFF. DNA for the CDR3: TGTGCCAGCAGTGAACCGACAATTATAGGGAGGAACACTGAAGCTTTCTTT.

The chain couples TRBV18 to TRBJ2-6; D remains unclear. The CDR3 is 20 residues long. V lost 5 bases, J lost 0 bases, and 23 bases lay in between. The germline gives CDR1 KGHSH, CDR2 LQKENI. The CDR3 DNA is TGTGCCAGCTCAATGGCCCCCTTGGTTCTGGCCTACTCTGGGGCCAACGTCCTGACTTTC. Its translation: CASSMAPLVLAYSGANVLTF.

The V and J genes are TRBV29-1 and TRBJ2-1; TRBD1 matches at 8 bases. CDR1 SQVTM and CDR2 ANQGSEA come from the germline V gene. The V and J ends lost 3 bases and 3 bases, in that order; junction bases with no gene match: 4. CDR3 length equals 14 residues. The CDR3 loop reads CSVEGRGHYNEQFF. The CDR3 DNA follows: TGCAGCGTTGAGGGCAGGGGGCACTACAATGAGCAGTTCTTC.

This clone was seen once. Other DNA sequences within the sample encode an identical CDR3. The CDR3 here is CASSLTGGGQPQHF. The CDR3 DNA reads as TGTGCCAGCAGCTTGACAGGGGGCGGTCAGCCCCAGCATTTT. The chain recombines TRBV9 with TRBJ1-5; 10 bases agree with TRBD1. The germline V gene has CDR1 SGDLS and CDR2 YYNGEE. The CDR3 is 14 amino acids. The junction had 4 bases not matched to a gene; V was cut back by 4 bases and J by 6 bases.

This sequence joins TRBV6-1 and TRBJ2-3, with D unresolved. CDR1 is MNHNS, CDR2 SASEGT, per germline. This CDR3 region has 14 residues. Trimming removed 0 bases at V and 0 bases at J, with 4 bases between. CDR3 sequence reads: CASSEAASTDTQYF. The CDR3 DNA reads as TGTGCCAGCAGTGAAGCGGCCAGCACAGATACGCAGTATTTT.

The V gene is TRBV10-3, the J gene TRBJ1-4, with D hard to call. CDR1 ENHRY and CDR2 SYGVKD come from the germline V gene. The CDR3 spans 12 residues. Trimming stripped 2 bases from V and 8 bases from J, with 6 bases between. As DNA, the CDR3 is TGTGCCATCAGTGAGGGCCGGGAAAAACTGTTTTTT. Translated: CAISEGREKLFF.

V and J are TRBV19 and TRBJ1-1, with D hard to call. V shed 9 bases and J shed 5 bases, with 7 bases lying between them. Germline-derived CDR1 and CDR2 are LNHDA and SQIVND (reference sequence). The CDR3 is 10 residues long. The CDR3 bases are TGTGCCAGCGGGTATACTGAAGCTTTCTTT. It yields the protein CASGYTEAFF.